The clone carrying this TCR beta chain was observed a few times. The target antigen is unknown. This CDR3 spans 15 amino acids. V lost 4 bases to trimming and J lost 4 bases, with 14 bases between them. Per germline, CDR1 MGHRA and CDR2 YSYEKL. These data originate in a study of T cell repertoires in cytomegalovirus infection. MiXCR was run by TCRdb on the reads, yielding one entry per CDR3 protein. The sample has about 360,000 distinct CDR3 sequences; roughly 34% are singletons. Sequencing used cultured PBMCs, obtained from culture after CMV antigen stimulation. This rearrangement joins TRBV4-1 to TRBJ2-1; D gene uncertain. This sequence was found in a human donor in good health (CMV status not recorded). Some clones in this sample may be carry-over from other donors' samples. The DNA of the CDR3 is TGCGCCAGCAGCCTCCTCGGAAACCTTTACAATGAGCAGTTCTTC. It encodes CASSLLGNLYNEQFF.